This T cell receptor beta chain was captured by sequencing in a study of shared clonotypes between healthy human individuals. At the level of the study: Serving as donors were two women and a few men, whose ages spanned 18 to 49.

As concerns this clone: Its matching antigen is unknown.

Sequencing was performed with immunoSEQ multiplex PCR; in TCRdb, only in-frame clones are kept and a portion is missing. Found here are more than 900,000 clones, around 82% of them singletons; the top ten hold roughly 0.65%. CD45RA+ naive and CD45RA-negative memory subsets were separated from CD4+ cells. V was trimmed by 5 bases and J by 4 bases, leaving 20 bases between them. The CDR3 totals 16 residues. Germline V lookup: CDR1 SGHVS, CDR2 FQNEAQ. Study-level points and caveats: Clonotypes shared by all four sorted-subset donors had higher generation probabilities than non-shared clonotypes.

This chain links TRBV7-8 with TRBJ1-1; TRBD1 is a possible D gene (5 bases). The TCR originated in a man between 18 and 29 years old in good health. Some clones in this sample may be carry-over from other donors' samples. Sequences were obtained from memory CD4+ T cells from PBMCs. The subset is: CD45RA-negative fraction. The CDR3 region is CASSRAGSVGGTEAFF. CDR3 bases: TGTGCCAGCAGCCGGGCGGGGTCAGTCGGGGGCACTGAAGCTTTCTTT.